This is a list of T cell receptor beta chains from one sample in a study of T cells after posttransplantation cyclophosphamide. Clones were sequenced by immunoSEQ multiplex PCR, and TCRdb holds only the in-frame ones, with some missing. The table lists approximately 52,000 clones, around 84% of them singletons. The sequenced material came from PBMCs. The receptors stem from a young man with a blood cancer, CMV-positive, and with a related stem cell donor. The CDR3 runs from the conserved cysteine through the conserved F or W. The order of the fields is D gene, clone size, V gene, J gene, CDR3 protein, CDR3 DNA. A D gene is named only where the DNA matches it firmly. Size is omitted from some rows. Given values are once, few, many or a class for expanded clones.

TRBD1	once	TRBV29-1	TRBJ1-2	CSAYSGQNPNYGYTF	TGCAGCGCGTACTCGGGACAGAACCCTAACTATGGCTACACCTTC
TRBD2	.	TRBV5-4	TRBJ2-1	CASSPKGLAGPEYNEQFF	TGTGCCAGCAGCCCTAAGGGACTAGCGGGTCCCGAATACAATGAGCAGTTCTTC
TRBD2	.	TRBV7-2	TRBJ2-3	CASSFPPRLAGGSTDTQYF	TGTGCCAGCAGCTTTCCCCCTCGACTAGCGGGAGGCTCCACAGATACGCAGTATTTT
.	.	TRBV6-5	TRBJ1-1	CASSYGQINTEAFF	TGTGCCAGCAGTTACGGCCAGATTAACACTGAAGCTTTCTTT
.	.	TRBV28	TRBJ2-7	CASSLRGWAYEQYF	TGTGCCAGCAGTTTACGGGGGTGGGCCTACGAGCAGTACTTC
TRBD1	.	TRBV11-2	TRBJ2-7	CASSPGQGGPYEQYF	TGTGCCAGCAGCCCGGGACAGGGAGGCCCCTACGAGCAGTACTTC
TRBD1	.	TRBV5-6	TRBJ1-5	CASSLGLGQGSNQPQHF	TGTGCCAGCAGCTTGGGTTTAGGACAGGGATCCAATCAGCCCCAGCATTTT
TRBD2	once	TRBV11-3	TRBJ2-2	CASSPIGGELGELFF	TGTGCCAGCAGCCCCATTGGGGGGGAACTCGGGGAGCTGTTTTTT
TRBD2	.	TRBV19	TRBJ2-7	CASSIGLAGSYEQYF	TGTGCCAGTAGTATAGGACTAGCGGGATCCTACGAGCAGTACTTC
.	.	TRBV7-6	TRBJ2-7	CASSPRGHTYEQYF	TGTGCCAGCAGCCCCAGGGGACACACCTACGAGCAGTACTTC
TRBD2	.	TRBV30	TRBJ2-2	CAWSLVLLAVNTGELFF	TGTGCCTGGAGTCTAGTCCTGCTAGCGGTGAACACCGGGGAGCTGTTTTTT
TRBD1	once	TRBV4-2	TRBJ1-2	CASSLNTGGGYTF	TGTGCCAGCAGCCTCAACACAGGGGGGGGCTACACCTTC
.	.	TRBV6-6	TRBJ1-1	CASSPGQFVTEAFF	TGTGCCAGCAGCCCCGGACAGTTTGTCACTGAAGCTTTCTTT
TRBD2	.	TRBV2	TRBJ2-3	CASRGTGLGVFTDTQYF	TGTGCCAGCAGGGGAACGGGACTAGGTGTTTTCACAGATACGCAGTATTTT
TRBD2	.	TRBV11-3	TRBJ2-5	CASSPRSGRASGRQETQYF	TGTGCCAGCAGCCCCCGATCGGGGAGGGCTAGCGGGAGGCAAGAGACCCAGTACTTC
.	.	TRBV11-2	TRBJ1-2	CASSSRTGLGGYTF	TGTGCCAGCAGCTCCCGAACAGGGCTGGGGGGCTACACCTTC
.	.	TRBV29-1	TRBJ1-1	CSVEVNLWTEAFF	TGCAGCGTGGAGGTGAACCTATGGACTGAAGCTTTCTTT
TRBD2	.	TRBV5-1	TRBJ2-1	CASSVTSGGGNEQFF	TGCGCCAGCAGCGTTACTAGCGGAGGGGGTAATGAGCAGTTCTTC
.	few	TRBV5-1	TRBJ1-4	CASSLQAKEEKLFF	TGCGCCAGCAGCTTACAGGCTAAGGAGGAAAAACTGTTTTTT
TRBD2	.	TRBV7-9	TRBJ2-1	CASSLILADNEQFF	TGTGCCAGCAGCCTTATACTAGCGGACAATGAGCAGTTCTTC
.	.	TRBV5-4	TRBJ2-7	CASSWDSSYEQYF	TGTGCCAGCAGCTGGGACTCCTCCTACGAGCAGTACTTC
.	.	TRBV11-1	TRBJ2-7	CASSFLTSYEQYF	TGTGCCAGCAGCTTCCTGACTAGCTACGAGCAGTACTTC